A selection of T cell receptor beta chains follows, all from one sample in a study of regulatory T cells in long-lasting Graves disease. TCRdb re-derived calls from the multiplex PCR reads in MiXCR, one entry per CDR3 protein. The data show a few hundred thousand distinct CDR3 sequences, with roughly 23% seen just once and about 12% held by the top ten. The material was peripheral blood mononuclear cells (PBMCs), obtained when the disease was refractory, from a patient treated with antithyroid drugs. The receptors were gathered from a female donor with Graves disease. The CDR3 runs from the conserved cysteine through the conserved F or W. Not all rows give a size; the values are once, few, many and, for expanded clones, a class.

abundance: -; v_gene: TRBV7-9; CDR3aa: CASIRVAGSYNEQFF
abundance: many; v_gene: TRBV20-1; CDR3aa: CSAGGADETQYF
abundance: many; v_gene: TRBV28; CDR3aa: CASSIAGGLGNTEAFF
abundance: many; v_gene: TRBV28; CDR3aa: CASSPPTNQPQHF
abundance: few; v_gene: TRBV29-1; CDR3aa: CSVEGKIGSYEQYF
abundance: -; v_gene: TRBV29-1; CDR3aa: CSVDDQERGELFF
abundance: many; v_gene: TRBV12-3/TRBV12-4; CDR3aa: CASSFQGQATEAFF
abundance: many; v_gene: TRBV28; CDR3aa: CASSQNTLGRRNTGELFF
abundance: many; v_gene: TRBV28; CDR3aa: CASRPSTGPGYTF
abundance: -; v_gene: TRBV19; CDR3aa: CASSIDRETYNEQFF
abundance: -; v_gene: TRBV19; CDR3aa: CASTPGQPNQPQHF
abundance: few; v_gene: TRBV19; CDR3aa: CASSITETYEQYF
abundance: few; v_gene: TRBV20-1; CDR3aa: CSAPITSGPVNEQFF
abundance: -; v_gene: TRBV29-1; CDR3aa: CSVKKAELAGGHNEQFF
abundance: -; v_gene: TRBV12-3/TRBV12-4; CDR3aa: CASSPQFRQGWTYEQYF
abundance: -; v_gene: TRBV20-1; CDR3aa: CSARDGGLAGTYEQYF
abundance: many; v_gene: TRBV29-1; CDR3aa: CSVERGETQYF
abundance: few; v_gene: TRBV6-2/TRBV6-3; CDR3aa: CASVPARYNEQFF
abundance: few; v_gene: TRBV2; CDR3aa: CASTPGQSTTDTQYF
abundance: many; v_gene: TRBV7-2; CDR3aa: CASSSPRGGTGRETQYF
abundance: -; v_gene: TRBV11-3; CDR3aa: CASSSLLAGDNEQFF
abundance: few; v_gene: TRBV13; CDR3aa: CASSFPTGGTYEQYF
abundance: -; v_gene: TRBV20-1; CDR3aa: CSANRGGTEAFF
abundance: many; v_gene: TRBV12-3/TRBV12-4; CDR3aa: CASRRRGDTEAFF
abundance: few; v_gene: TRBV9; CDR3aa: CASSVGRNSYEQYF
abundance: many; v_gene: TRBV19; CDR3aa: CASKPTGSAQETQYF
abundance: many; v_gene: TRBV27; CDR3aa: CASSLSSGGSEQFF
abundance: -; v_gene: TRBV6-2/TRBV6-3; CDR3aa: CGSILTTDNSPLHF
abundance: many; v_gene: TRBV29-1; CDR3aa: CSVVDRAGGYGYTF
abundance: many; v_gene: TRBV6-5; CDR3aa: CASSLTGTPEQYF
abundance: -; v_gene: TRBV5-5; CDR3aa: CASSPTGPQPQHF
abundance: many; v_gene: TRBV28; CDR3aa: CASRLSGTVGEQYF
abundance: -; v_gene: TRBV6-5; CDR3aa: CASSYTLPGQPYEQYF
abundance: few; v_gene: TRBV3-1; CDR3aa: CASSHTGAGYTF
abundance: -; v_gene: TRBV12-3/TRBV12-4; CDR3aa: CASRLTSGSEGSEQYF
abundance: -; v_gene: TRBV14; CDR3aa: CASSQIVGIQEAFF
abundance: few; v_gene: TRBV30; CDR3aa: CAWSVWQLNQPQHF
abundance: many; v_gene: TRBV6-1; CDR3aa: CASRNGQGGTEAFF
abundance: few; v_gene: TRBV28; CDR3aa: CASSSGQGGEQFF
abundance: few; v_gene: TRBV10-3; CDR3aa: CAISELGTGGSDTQYF
abundance: many; v_gene: TRBV28; CDR3aa: CASSLIPGGELYF
abundance: -; v_gene: TRBV6-1; CDR3aa: CASSEVGQSNQPQHF
abundance: -; v_gene: TRBV7-2; CDR3aa: CASSLGAPTYGYTF
abundance: many; v_gene: TRBV7-2; CDR3aa: CASSLAGNEKLFF
abundance: many; v_gene: TRBV2; CDR3aa: CASSEGAAATNEKLFF
abundance: many; v_gene: TRBV2; CDR3aa: CASTSGGSEAFF
abundance: -; v_gene: TRBV7-9; CDR3aa: CASTPGGAYEQYF
abundance: few; v_gene: TRBV7-9; CDR3aa: CASSATLTGESYEQYF
abundance: many; v_gene: TRBV15; CDR3aa: CATSLSGRYTGELFF
abundance: many; v_gene: TRBV20-1; CDR3aa: CSATGRANYGYTF
abundance: -; v_gene: TRBV5-6; CDR3aa: CASSLSFSVEQYF
abundance: -; v_gene: TRBV6-2/TRBV6-3; CDR3aa: CASSWTGEHGYTF